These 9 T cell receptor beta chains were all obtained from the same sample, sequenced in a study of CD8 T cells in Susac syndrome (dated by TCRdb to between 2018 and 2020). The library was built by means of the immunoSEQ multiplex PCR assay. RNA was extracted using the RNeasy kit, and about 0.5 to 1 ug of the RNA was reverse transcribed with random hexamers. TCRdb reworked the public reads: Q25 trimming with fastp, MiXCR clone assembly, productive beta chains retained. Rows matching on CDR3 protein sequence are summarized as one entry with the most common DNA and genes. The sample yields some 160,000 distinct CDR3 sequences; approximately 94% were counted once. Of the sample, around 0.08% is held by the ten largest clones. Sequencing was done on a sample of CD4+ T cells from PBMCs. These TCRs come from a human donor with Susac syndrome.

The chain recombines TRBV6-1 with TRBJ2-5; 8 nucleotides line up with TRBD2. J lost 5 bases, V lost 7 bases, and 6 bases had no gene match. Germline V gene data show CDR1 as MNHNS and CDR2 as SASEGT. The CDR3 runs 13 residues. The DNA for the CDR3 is TGTGCCAGCACTTCCGGGGGGGTCGAGACCCAGTACTTC. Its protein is CASTSGGVETQYF.

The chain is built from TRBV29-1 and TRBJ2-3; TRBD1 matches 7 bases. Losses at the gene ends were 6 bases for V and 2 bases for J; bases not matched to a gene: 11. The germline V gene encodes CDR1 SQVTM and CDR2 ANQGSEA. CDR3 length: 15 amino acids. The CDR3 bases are TGCAGCGTCCTACAGGGGCGGCAGATCACAGATACGCAGTATTTT. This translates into CSVLQGRQITDTQYF.

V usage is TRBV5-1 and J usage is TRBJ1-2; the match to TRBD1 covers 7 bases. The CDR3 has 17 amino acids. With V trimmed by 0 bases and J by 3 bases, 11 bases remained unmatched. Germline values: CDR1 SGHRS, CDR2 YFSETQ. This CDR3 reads CASSLVVGGGQHYGYTF. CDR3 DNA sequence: TGCGCCAGCAGCTTGGTGGTAGGAGGGGGACAGCACTATGGCTACACCTTC.

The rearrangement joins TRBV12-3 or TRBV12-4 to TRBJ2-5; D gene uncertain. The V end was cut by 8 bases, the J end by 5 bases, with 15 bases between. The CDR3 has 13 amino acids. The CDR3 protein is CASVPLVGETQYF. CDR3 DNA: TGTGCCAGCGTTCCCCTAGTCGGGGAGACCCAGTACTTC.

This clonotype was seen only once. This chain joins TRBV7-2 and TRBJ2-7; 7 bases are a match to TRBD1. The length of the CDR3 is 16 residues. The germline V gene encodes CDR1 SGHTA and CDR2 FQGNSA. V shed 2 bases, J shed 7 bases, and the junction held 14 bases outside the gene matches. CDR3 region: CASSLNGGTASGEQYF. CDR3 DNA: TGTGCCAGCAGCTTAAATGGTGGGACAGCGTCCGGAGAGCAGTACTTC.

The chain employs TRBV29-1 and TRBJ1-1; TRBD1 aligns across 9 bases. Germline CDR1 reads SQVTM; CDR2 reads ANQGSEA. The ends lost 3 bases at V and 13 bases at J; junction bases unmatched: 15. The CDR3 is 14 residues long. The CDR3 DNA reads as TGCAGCGTTGACCCCGGGGGACAGGGTAATTACTATTTCTTT. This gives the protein CSVDPGGQGNYYFF.

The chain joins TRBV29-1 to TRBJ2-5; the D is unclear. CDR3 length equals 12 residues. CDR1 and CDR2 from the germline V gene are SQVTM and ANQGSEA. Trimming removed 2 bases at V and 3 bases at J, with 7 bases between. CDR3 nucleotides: TGCAGCGTTGAATGGGTGGAAGAGACCCAGTACTTC. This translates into CSVEWVEETQYF.

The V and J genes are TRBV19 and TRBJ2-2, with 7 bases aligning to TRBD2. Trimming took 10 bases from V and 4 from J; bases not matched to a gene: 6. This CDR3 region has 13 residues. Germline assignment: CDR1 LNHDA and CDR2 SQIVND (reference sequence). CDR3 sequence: CATGTTFTGELFF. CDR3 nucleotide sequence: TGTGCCACCGGGACTACTTTCACCGGGGAGCTGTTTTTT.

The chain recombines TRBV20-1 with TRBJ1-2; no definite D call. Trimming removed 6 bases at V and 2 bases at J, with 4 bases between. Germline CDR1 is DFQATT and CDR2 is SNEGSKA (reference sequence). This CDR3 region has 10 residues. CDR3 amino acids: CSAPNYGYTF. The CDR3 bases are TGCAGTGCCCCAAACTATGGCTACACCTTC.